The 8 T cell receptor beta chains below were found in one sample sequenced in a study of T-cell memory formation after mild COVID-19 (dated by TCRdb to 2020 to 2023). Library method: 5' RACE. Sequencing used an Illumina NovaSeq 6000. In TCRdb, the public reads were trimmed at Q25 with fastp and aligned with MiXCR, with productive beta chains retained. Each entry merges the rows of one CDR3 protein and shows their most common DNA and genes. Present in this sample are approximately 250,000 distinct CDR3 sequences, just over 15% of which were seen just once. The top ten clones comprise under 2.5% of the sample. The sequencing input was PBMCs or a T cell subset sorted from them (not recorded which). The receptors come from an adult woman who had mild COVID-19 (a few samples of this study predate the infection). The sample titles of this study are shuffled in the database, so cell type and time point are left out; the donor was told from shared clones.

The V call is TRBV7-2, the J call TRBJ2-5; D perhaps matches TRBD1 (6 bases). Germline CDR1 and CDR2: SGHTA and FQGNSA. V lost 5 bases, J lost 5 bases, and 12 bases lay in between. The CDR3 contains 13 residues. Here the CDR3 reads CASSEQGRETQYF. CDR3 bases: TGTGCCAGCAGCGAACAGGGCAGGGAGACCCAGTACTTC.

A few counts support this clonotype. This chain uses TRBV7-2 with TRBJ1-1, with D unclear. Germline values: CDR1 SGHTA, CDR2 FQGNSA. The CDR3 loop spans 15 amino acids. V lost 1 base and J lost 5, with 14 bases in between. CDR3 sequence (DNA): TGTGCCAGCAGCTTAGTGGTAGGGCAGATTACTGAAGCTTTCTTT. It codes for CASSLVVGQITEAFF.

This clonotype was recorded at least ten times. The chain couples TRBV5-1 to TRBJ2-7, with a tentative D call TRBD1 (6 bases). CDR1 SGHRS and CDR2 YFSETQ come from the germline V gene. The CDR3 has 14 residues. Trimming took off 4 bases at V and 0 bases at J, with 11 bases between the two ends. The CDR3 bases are TGCGCCAGCAGCGTTGGACAGAACTCCTACGAGCAGTACTTC. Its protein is CASSVGQNSYEQYF.

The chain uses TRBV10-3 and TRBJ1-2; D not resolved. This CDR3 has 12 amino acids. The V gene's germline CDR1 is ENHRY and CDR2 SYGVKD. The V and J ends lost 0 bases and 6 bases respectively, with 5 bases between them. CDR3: CAISESDDGYTF. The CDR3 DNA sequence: TGTGCCATCAGTGAGTCGGATGATGGCTACACCTTC.

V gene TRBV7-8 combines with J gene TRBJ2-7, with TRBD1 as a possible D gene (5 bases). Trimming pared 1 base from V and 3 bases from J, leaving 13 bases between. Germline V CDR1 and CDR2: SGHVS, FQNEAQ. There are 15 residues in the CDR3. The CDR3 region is CASSLVPGKYYEQYF. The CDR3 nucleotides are TGTGCCAGCAGCTTAGTTCCAGGGAAATACTACGAGCAGTACTTC.

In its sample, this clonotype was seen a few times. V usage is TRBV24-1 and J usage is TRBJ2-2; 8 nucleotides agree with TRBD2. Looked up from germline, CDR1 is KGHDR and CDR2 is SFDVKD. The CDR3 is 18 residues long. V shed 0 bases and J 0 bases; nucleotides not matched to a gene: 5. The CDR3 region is CATSDLPGGRTNTGELFF. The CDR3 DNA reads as TGTGCCACCAGTGATTTGCCGGGCGGGAGGACGAACACCGGGGAGCTGTTTTTT.

As DNA, the CDR3 is TGCAGCGTTGCCCCGACAGCGAACACTGAAGCTTTCTTT. The encoded protein is CSVAPTANTEAFF. V is TRBV29-1 and J is TRBJ1-1; D possibly corresponds to TRBD1 (5 bases). V lost 4 bases and J lost 1, with 10 bases in between. Germline V CDR1 and CDR2: SQVTM, ANQGSEA. CDR3 size: 13 residues.

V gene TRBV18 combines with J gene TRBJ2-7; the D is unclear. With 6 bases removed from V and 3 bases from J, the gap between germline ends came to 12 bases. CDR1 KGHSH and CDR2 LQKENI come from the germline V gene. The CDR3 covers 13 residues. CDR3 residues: CASSPSGIYEQYF. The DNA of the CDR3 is TGTGCCAGCTCCCCGTCTGGGATCTACGAGCAGTACTTC.